The T cell receptor (beta chain) described here comes from a study of OX40 agonist ivuxolimab in advanced cancers. Study summary: Patients' therapy was ivuxolimab, an antibody that acts as an agonist of OX40 (CD134).

CDR1 SGHNT and CDR2 YYREEE come from the germline V gene (reference sequence). V was shortened by 3 bases and J by 0 bases, with 15 bases between the two germline ends. CDR3 length: 17 residues. Clones were read by immunoSEQ multiplex PCR, and TCRdb kept only the in-frame ones, dropping some. The sample has around 92,000 clones; 75% to 90% are singletons. This clone was counted a few times. The TCR originated in an adult with an advanced solid tumor such as melanoma, head and neck, liver or kidney cancer. The genes are TRBV5-4 and TRBJ2-2; unclear D gene. The specimen was CD4+ or CD8+ T cells sorted from blood, collected in a trial of the OX40 agonist ivuxolimab. DNA of the CDR3: TGTGCCAGCAGCTCCCTAGGGCTGGGAACGAACACCGGGGAGCTGTTTTTT. Translating it yields CASSSLGLGTNTGELFF.